This T cell receptor beta chain appears in the sequencing data of a study of blood T cells in healthy people across ages. In its sample, this clonotype was seen a few times. A second PCR of about 7 to 12 cycles used a sample-barcoded 5' primer and a J-beta primer mix. TCRdb reprocessed the 5' RACE reads via MiXCR and lists one record per CDR3 protein. Of around 990,000 distinct CDR3 sequences in the sample, 25% were seen once. Germline values: CDR1 MGHRA, CDR2 YSYEKL. This CDR3 region has 15 residues. V dropped 2 bases and J dropped 0 bases, with 7 bases sitting between them. A further study also used this sample, focusing on T cells of mothers and their children.

The sequence was obtained from a girl aged 2 to 10 in good health. The sample comprised blood. The chain couples TRBV4-1 to TRBJ1-4; unclear D gene. The DNA for the CDR3 is TGCGCCAGCAGCCAAACCCGGACAACTAATGAAAAACTGTTTTTT. Protein product: CASSQTRTTNEKLFF.